The rows below give T cell receptor beta chains drawn from one sample of a study of control samples from healthy donors and cancer patients. Libraries were prepared by immunoSEQ multiplex PCR; TCRdb keeps only in-frame clonotypes and omits some of them. The sample comprises roughly 100,000 clones, roughly 92% of which are singletons, and 0.92% rests with the top ten. What was sequenced was blood. Receptor source: a woman aged 25 to 39 in good health. The conserved cysteine and the conserved F or W are not part of the CDR3 here.

TRBJ2-1 TRBV9 ASSVATETTAISYNEQF
TRBJ2-1 TRBV18 ASSPAGTSNEQF
TRBJ1-2 TRBV7-2 ASSLDRGNYGYT
TRBJ1-2 TRBV11-2 ASSPFISVNRDNYGYT
TRBJ1-1 TRBV6-2/TRBV6-3 ASSYSLSSGETEAF
TRBJ1-2 TRBV19 ASFRGQNYGYT
TRBJ1-5 TRBV6-5 ASSSGPGWVNQPQH
TRBJ2-7 TRBV20-1 SASDGYEQY
TRBJ2-1 TRBV14 ASSRRGSTDNEQF
TRBJ2-3 TRBV6-6 ASREGPADPDTQY
TRBJ1-2 TRBV25-1 ASTPGAGLVGHT
TRBJ1-3 TRBV18 ASSPHPGQGGNTIY
TRBJ1-5 TRBV30 AWDRGLSNQPQH
TRBJ1-2 TRBV5-4 ASSTQGAYGYT
TRBJ1-4 TRBV18 ASSLMDSNEKLF
TRBJ1-1 TRBV19 ASSTLNTEAF
TRBJ2-1 TRBV19 ASSIEVARSSYNEQF
TRBJ1-1 TRBV6-5 ASSYRVLMNTEAF
TRBJ1-1 TRBV9 ASSYGGGFNTEAF
TRBJ2-7 TRBV5-5 ASSLKQSSSYEQY
TRBJ2-1 TRBV7-9 ASRYLAGSYNEQF
TRBJ1-1 TRBV3-1/TRBV3-2 ASSQGDTLNTEAF
TRBJ2-1 TRBV7-3 ASSLGQGHNEQF
TRBJ1-6 TRBV7-9 ASSLVDSPLH
TRBJ2-7 TRBV5-6 ASSLGHLSPKQY
TRBJ1-1 TRBV27 ASSLNRGRNTEAF
TRBJ1-5 TRBV19 ASSMVEGAQH
TRBJ1-4 TRBV5-1 ASSSGQGANEKLF
TRBJ2-3 TRBV9 ASSVAGTDTQY
TRBJ1-4 TRBV6-6 ASSRSALGITNEKLF
TRBJ2-5 TRBV19 ASRIQGGETQY
TRBJ1-6 TRBV19 ASMKRGTGGSPLH
TRBJ1-2 TRBV6-5 ASSYYPGAGYGYT
TRBJ2-7 TRBV11-2 ASSHAGGYEQY
TRBJ1-4 TRBV15 ATSRQGATTNEKLF
TRBJ2-6 TRBV10-2 ASSDSGRGGHSGANVLT
TRBJ2-4 TRBV3-1/TRBV3-2 ASSQEGKLAKNIQY
TRBJ1-5 TRBV19 ASSMDRDYSNQPQH
TRBJ1-3 TRBV12-3/TRBV12-4 ASSLASPPDY
TRBJ2-2 TRBV13 ASSLGLDTGELF
TRBJ2-1 TRBV29-1 SVGQGGIGNEQF
TRBJ1-3 TRBV4-2 ASSQPLVGGNTIY
TRBJ2-7 TRBV2 ASSDQVGSYEQY
TRBJ2-5 TRBV5-1 ASSFGTVTNQETQY
TRBJ2-1 TRBV27 ASSRSGLLDNEQF
TRBJ2-2 TRBV12-3/TRBV12-4 ASSLLHTGELF